This T cell receptor beta chain was retrieved from a study of cytomegalovirus exposure and HLA in healthy donors. Study results and limitations: According to a later analysis, most TCR beta chains associated with CMV appeared HLA-restricted. Indistinguishable V segments, including TRBV6-2 and TRBV6-3, were excluded. Previous analysis showed most TCR beta V segments were productive about 87% or about 30% of the time. A classifier reportedly called cytomegalovirus status with high sensitivity and specificity.

V was pared by 2 bases and J by 0 bases, with 10 bases of the junction left unmatched. The germline gives CDR1 LGHNA, CDR2 YSLEER. CDR3 length: 19 residues. About this clone itself: The antigen is not known.

With 60 Vbeta and 13 Jbeta primers, the PCR was carried out. Method: immunoSEQ multiplex PCR; TCRdb's copy keeps in-frame clones and lacks some. Here the sample spans approximately 88,000 clones, roughly 80% being singletons. V and J are TRBV4-3 and TRBJ2-5; TRBD2 aligns across 12 bases. The sequencing input was PBMCs. This clonotype originated in a male donor in good health and CMV-seronegative. CDR3 bases: TGCGCCAGCAGCCAAAACCTAGCGGGAGGGGGTACCAACCAAGAGACCCAGTACTTC. Its translation is CASSQNLAGGGTNQETQYF.